This T cell receptor (beta chain) was recovered during a study of long-term antiretroviral therapy in people with HIV. Whole-study results and caveats: Dominant in the repertoire at all time points were clones expanded before ART. Relative to control repertoires, HIV repertoires exhibited narrower CDR3 length ranges.

Run at survey level, the immunoSEQ assay was version v3.0. The method was immunoSEQ multiplex PCR; TCRdb's version includes in-frame clones alone and lacks a portion of them. Here the sample spans about 25,000 clones, more than 75% being singletons. This CDR3 has 14 amino acids. The V gene's germline CDR1 is SGHAT and CDR2 FQNNGV. Concerning this clone: Its specificity is not known.

Every HIV-positive participant received treatment in the United States. The rearrangement joins TRBV11-2 to TRBJ2-7; 8 bases map to TRBD1. The sequence derives from a woman aged 40 to 50 with HIV. Sequences were derived from unsorted PBMCs, sampled 0.5 years after starting antiretroviral therapy. CDR3 residues: CASSSQSGTGGSEV. In nucleotides, the CDR3 is TGTGCCAGCAGTTCCCAATCCGGGACAGGCGGATCCGAAGTC.